These T cell receptor beta chains were read from a single sample in a study of lymphopenia after photon versus proton radiotherapy. The method was immunoSEQ multiplex PCR; TCRdb's version includes in-frame clones alone and lacks a portion of them. The table has about 8,300 clones, around 88% seen once. The specimen was peripheral blood, collected from a patient treated with photon-based radiotherapy. The receptors come from a man at least 80 years old with cholangiocarcinoma. The CDR3 runs from the conserved cysteine through the conserved F or W. The D gene is left open where the match is weak. The listing skips clone size in some rows; elsewhere it reads once, few, many or a size class.

CDR3aa	CDR3nt	j_gene	d_gene	abundance	v_gene
CASSTQRGGTETQYF	TGCGCCAGCAGCACCCAGCGGGGGGGTACGGAGACCCAGTACTTC	TRBJ2-5	TRBD2	.	TRBV5-1
CASSGQGARGGTEAFF	TGTGCCAGCAGTGGACAGGGGGCGAGGGGTGGGACTGAAGCTTTCTTT	TRBJ1-1	TRBD1	.	TRBV28
CSVDKGEETQYF	TGCAGCGTTGACAAGGGGGAAGAGACCCAGTACTTC	TRBJ2-5	.	once	TRBV29-1
CASSPRSGGPYEQYF	TGTGCCAGCAGCCCCCGGAGCGGGGGGCCCTACGAGCAGTACTTC	TRBJ2-7	TRBD2	.	TRBV7-3
CASSSERRNGYTF	TGTGCCAGCAGCTCCGAGAGGAGAAACGGCTACACCTTC	TRBJ1-2	.	once	TRBV6-6
CASSLPRLATYEQYF	TGTGCCAGCAGTTTACCCAGACTTGCTACCTACGAGCAGTACTTC	TRBJ2-7	.	.	TRBV28
CASSLQVDTEAFF	TGTGCCAGCAGCTTACAGGTGGACACTGAAGCTTTCTTT	TRBJ1-1	.	few	TRBV7-9
CASSFGTDYGYTF	TGTGCCAGCAGCTTCGGTACAGACTATGGCTACACCTTC	TRBJ1-2	.	.	TRBV11-2
CASGWTSGGGEQFF	TGTGCCAGCGGGTGGACTAGCGGGGGGGGTGAGCAGTTCTTC	TRBJ2-1	TRBD2	.	TRBV6-1
CASSEQAYIQETQYF	TGTGCCAGCAGTGAACAGGCCTACATCCAAGAGACCCAGTACTTC	TRBJ2-5	.	once	TRBV2
CAISESGTIYF	TGTGCCATCAGTGAGTCCGGGACCATATATTTT	TRBJ1-3	.	.	TRBV10-3